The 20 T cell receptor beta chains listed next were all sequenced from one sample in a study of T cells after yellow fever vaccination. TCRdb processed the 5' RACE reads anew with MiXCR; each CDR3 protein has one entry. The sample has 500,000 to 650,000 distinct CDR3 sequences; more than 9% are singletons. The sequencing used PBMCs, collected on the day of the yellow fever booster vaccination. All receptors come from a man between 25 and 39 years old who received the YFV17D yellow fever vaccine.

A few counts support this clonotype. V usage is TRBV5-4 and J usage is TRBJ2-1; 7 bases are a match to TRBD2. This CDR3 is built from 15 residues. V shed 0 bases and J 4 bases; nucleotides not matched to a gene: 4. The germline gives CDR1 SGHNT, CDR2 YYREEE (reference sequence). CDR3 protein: CASSLDEAGYNEQFF. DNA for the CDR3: TGTGCCAGCAGCTTGGACGAAGCGGGATACAATGAGCAGTTCTTC. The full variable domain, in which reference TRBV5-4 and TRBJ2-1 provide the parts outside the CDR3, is ETGVTQSPTHLIKTRGQQVTLRCSSQSGHNTVSWYQQALGQGPQFIFQYYREEENGRGNFPPRFSGLQFPNYSSELNVNALELDDSALYLCASSLDEAGYNEQFFGPGTRLTVL.

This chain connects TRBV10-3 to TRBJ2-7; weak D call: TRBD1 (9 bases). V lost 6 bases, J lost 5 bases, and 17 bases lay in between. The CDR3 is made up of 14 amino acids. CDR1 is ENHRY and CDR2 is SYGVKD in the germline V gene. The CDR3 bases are TGTGCCATCAGCGGGAGGGGACAGGGCAACGAGCAGTACTTC. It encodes CAISGRGQGNEQYF.

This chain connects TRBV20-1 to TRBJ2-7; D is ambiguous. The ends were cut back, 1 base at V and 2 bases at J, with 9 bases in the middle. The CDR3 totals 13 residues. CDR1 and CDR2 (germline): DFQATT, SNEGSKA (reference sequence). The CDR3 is CSARAPRTYEQYF. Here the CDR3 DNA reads TGCAGTGCTAGAGCCCCGAGGACCTACGAGCAGTACTTC.

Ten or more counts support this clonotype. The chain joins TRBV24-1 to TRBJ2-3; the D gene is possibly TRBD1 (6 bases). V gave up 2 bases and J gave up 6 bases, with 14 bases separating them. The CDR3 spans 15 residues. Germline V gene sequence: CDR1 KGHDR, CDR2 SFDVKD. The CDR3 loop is CATSDSRNRVDTQYF. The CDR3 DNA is TGTGCCACCAGTGATTCCCGAAACAGGGTTGATACGCAGTATTTT.

The DNA for the CDR3 is TGTGCCAGCAGCGTTAGCGGCCATAGCTCCTACAATGAGCAGTTCTTC. Translating gives CASSVSGHSSYNEQFF. The chain carries TRBV7-2 and TRBJ2-1; a weak D match, TRBD2 (6 bases). Trimming took off 5 bases at V and 0 bases at J, with 14 bases between the two ends. This CDR3 region has 16 residues. Germline lookup yields CDR1 SGHTA and CDR2 FQGNSA.

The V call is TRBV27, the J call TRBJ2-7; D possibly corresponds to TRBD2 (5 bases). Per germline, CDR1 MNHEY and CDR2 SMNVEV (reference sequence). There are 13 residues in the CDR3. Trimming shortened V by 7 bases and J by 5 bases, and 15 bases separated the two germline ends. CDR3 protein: CASMGLAWDEQYF. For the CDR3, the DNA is TGTGCCAGCATGGGCCTAGCCTGGGACGAGCAGTACTTC.

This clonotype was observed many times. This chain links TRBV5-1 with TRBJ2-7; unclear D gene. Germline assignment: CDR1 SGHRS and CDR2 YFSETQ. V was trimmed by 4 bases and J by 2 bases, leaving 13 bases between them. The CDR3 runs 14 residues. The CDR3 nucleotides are TGCGCCAGCAGCCCGGACGGGCGGACCTACGAGCAGTACTTC. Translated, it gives CASSPDGRTYEQYF.

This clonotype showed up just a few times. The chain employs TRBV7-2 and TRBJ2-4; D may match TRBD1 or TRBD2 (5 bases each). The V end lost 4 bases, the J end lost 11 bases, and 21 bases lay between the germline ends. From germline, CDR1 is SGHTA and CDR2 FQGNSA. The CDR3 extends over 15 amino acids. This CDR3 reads CASSSSGTANTVQYF. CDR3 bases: TGTGCCAGCAGCTCCTCCGGGACGGCAAATACAGTTCAGTACTTC.

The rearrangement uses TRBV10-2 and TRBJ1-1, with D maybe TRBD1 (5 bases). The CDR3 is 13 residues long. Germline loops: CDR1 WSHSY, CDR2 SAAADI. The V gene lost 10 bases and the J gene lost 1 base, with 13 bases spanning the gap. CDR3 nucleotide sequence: TGCGCCACCCATATGGGGCCGAACACTGAAGCTTTCTTT. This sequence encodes CATHMGPNTEAFF.

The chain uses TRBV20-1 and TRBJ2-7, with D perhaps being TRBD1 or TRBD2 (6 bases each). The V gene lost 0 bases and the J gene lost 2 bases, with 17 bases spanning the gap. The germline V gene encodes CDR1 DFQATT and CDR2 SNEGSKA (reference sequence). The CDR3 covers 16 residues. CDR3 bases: TGCAGTGCTAGAGATGGGGGGCGCGGTAATACCTACGAGCAGTACTTC. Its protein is CSARDGGRGNTYEQYF.

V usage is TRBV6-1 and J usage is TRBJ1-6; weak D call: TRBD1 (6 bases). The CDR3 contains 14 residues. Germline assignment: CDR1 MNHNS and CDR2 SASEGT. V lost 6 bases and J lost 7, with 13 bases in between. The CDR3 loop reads CASSVQGGNSPLHF. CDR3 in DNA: TGTGCCAGCAGCGTACAGGGAGGAAATTCACCCCTCCACTTT.

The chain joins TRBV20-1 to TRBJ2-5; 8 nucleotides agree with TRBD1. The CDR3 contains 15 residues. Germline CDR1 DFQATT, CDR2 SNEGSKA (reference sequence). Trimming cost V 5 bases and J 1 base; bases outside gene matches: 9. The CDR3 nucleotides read TGCAGTGCTTTGACTCTACAGGGGGGCCAAGAGACCCAGTACTTC. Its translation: CSALTLQGGQETQYF.

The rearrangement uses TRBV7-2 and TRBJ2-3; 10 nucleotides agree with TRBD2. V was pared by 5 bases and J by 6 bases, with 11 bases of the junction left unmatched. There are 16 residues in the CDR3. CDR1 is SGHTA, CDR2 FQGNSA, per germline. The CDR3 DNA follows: TGTGCCAGCAGCCGAATACTAGCGGGGAGGGGGGATACGCAGTATTTT. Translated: CASSRILAGRGDTQYF.

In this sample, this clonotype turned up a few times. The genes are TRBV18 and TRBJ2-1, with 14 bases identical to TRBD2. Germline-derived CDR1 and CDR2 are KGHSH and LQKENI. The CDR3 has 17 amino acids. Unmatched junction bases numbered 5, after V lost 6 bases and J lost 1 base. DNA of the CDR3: TGTGCCAGCTCGGGGACTAGCGGGAGCGTTTCCTACAATGAGCAGTTCTTC. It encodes CASSGTSGSVSYNEQFF.

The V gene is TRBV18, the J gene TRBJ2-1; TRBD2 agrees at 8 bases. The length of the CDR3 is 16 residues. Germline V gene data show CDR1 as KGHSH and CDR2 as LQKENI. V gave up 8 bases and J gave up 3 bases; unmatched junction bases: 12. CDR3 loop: CASAHPGRGGYNEQFF. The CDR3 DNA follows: TGTGCCAGCGCGCACCCCGGGAGGGGGGGCTACAATGAGCAGTTCTTC.

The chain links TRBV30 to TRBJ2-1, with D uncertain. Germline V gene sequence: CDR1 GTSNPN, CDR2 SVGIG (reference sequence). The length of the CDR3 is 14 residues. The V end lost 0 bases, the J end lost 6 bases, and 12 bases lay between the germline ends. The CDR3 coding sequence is TGTGCCTGGAGTGTACGAGGTGATAGCAATGAGCAGTTCTTC. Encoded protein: CAWSVRGDSNEQFF.

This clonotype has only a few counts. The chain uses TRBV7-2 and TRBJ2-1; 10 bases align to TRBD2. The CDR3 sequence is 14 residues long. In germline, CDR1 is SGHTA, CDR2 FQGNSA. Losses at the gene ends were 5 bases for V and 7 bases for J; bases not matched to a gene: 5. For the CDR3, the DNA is TGTGCCAGCAGCAAACTAGCGGGGCAAAATGAGCAGTTCTTC. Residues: CASSKLAGQNEQFF.

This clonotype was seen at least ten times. CDR3 sequence (DNA): TGTGCCAGCAGTGCCTTTTCTGCGGGAGCCTACAATGAGCAGTTCTTC. Protein: CASSAFSAGAYNEQFF. The chain carries TRBV12-3 or TRBV12-4 and TRBJ2-1; TRBD2 matches 7 bases. Trimming cost V 5 bases and J 2 bases; bases outside gene matches: 9. The CDR3 consists of 16 residues.

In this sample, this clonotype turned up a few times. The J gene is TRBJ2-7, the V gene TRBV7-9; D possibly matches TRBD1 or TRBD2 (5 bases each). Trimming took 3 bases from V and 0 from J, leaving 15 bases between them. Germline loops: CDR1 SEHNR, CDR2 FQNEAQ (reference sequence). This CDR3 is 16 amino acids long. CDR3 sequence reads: CASSFTGLGTSYEQYF. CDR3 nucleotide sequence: TGTGCCAGCAGCTTCACCGGACTGGGGACCTCCTACGAGCAGTACTTC.

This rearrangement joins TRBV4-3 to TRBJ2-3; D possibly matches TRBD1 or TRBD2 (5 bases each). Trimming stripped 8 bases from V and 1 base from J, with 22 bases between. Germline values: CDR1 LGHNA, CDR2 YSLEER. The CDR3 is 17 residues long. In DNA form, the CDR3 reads TGCGCCAGCGAACTTAGACAGACGATGGGACGCACAGATACGCAGTATTTT. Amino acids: CASELRQTMGRTDTQYF.